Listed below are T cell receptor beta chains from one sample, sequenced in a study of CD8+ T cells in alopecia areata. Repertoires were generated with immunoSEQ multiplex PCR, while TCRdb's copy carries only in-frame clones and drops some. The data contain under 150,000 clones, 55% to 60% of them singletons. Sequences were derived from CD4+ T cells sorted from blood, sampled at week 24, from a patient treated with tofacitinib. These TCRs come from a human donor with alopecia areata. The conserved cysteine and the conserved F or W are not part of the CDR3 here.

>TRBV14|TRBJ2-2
ASSQVGITGELF
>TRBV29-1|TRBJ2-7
SVAGTGAWEQY
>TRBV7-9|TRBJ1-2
ASSSKTGVYGYT
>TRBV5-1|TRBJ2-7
ASSTYRFPYEQY
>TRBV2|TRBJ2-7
ASSEDRGNYEQY
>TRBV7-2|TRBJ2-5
ASSLSGPQETQY
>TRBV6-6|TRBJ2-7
ASRSGQAYEQY
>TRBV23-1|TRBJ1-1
ASSQHGANTEAF
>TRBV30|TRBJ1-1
AWRGLGATEAF
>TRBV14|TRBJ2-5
ASSRRQGRTQY
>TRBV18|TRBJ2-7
ASSPDHYEQY
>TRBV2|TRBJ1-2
ASSETGIYGYT
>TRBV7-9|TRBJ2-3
ASSTDTGGGTQY
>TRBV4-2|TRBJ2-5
ASSRPGTDQETQY
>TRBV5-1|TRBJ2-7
ASSAGDRGYEQY
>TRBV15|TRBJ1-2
ATRRTGRNYGYT
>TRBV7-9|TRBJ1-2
ASSLRDYYGYT
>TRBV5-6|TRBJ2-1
ASSLVGYNEQF
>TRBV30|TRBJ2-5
AWSMGAQETQY
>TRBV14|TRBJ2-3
ASSHFTPQSDTQY
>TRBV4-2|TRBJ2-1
ASSLPAGGSYNEQF
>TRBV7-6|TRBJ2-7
ASSPGTQSYEQY
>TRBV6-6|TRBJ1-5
ASSPRTGANQPQH
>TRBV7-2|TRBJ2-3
ASRPQTGVQDTQY
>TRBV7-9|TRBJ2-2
ASSIGPRNTGELF
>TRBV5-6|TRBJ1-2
ASSFPGNYGYT
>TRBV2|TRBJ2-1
ASKKGQGWNEQF
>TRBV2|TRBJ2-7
ASSYSSYEQY
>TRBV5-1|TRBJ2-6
ASSPRQSSGANVLT
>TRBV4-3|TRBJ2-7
ASSTRTGGYEQY
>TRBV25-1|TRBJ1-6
ASSEDRGNSPLH
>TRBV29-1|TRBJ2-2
SVEDRDSQGTGELF
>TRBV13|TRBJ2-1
ASSLVPSGGDNNEQF
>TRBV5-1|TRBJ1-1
ASSLGPGVNTEAF
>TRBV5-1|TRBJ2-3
ASSYGTASTDTQY
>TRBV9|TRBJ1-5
ASSVEPSDQPQH
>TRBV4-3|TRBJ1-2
ASSQESSFTGYGYT